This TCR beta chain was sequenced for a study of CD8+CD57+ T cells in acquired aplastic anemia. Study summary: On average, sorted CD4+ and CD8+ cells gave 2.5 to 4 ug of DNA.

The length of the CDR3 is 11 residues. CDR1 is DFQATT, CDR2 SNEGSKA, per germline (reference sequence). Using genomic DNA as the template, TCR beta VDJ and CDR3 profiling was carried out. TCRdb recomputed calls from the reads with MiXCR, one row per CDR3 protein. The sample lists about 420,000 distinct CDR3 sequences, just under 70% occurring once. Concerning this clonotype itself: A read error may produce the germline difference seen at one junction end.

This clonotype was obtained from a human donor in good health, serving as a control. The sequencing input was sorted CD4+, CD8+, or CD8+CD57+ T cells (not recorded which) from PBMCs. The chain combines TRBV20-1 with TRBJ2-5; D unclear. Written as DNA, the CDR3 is TGCAGTGCTCACCTTCCCCAGGCCCTGGACTTC. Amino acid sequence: CSAHLPQALDF.